This T cell receptor (beta chain) was captured by sequencing in a study of early T cells in non-severe SARS-CoV-2 infection. At the level of the study: From unsorted whole blood, bulk RNA was sequenced, and the chains remained unpaired.

Trimming pared 0 bases from V and 3 bases from J, leaving 12 bases between. The germline V gene encodes CDR1 LGHDT and CDR2 YNNKEL (reference sequence). This CDR3 contains 15 residues. The table lists this clonotype with many counts. One entry per CDR3 protein results from TCRdb running MiXCR on the 5' RACE reads. This sample has roughly 61,000 distinct CDR3 sequences, with under 10% found just once. This clonotype was sampled from an adult who was a healthcare worker with PCR-confirmed SARS-CoV-2 infection or an uninfected control (not recorded which). The sequencing sample was made of whole blood. The V call is TRBV3-1, the J call TRBJ2-7; D uncertain. CDR3 nucleotides: TGTGCCAGCAGCCAAGACCTCCCCGGGCTCTACGAGCAGTACTTC. Protein sequence: CASSQDLPGLYEQYF.